The clone carrying this T cell receptor beta chain showed up many times. Its antigen is unidentified. This sample was included in a study of T cells after yellow fever vaccination. Study outcomes and limitations: The secondary response showed a weaker magnitude and a faster peak, day 5 versus 15. Re-detected after boosting: most primary clones, 96% of CD4 and roughly 90% of CD8.

The CDR3 runs to 15 residues. CDR1 MNHEY and CDR2 SMNVEV come from the germline V gene (reference sequence). V gave up 0 bases and J gave up 3 bases, with 12 bases separating them. In making TCR cDNA, 5'RACE template switching added a universal primer site and UMIs to it. TCRdb processed the 5' RACE reads anew with MiXCR; each CDR3 protein has one entry. This sample has about 360,000 distinct CDR3 sequences, with approximately 5.7% found just once. This specimen was PBMCs, taken 5 days after the yellow fever booster vaccination. This TCR came from a man aged 30 to 39 who received the YFV17D yellow fever vaccine. This chain joins TRBV27 and TRBJ2-7; D gene ambiguous. The CDR3 DNA sequence: TGTGCCAGCAGTTTATCTGGCGGATCGGACTACGAGCAGTACTTC. This gives the protein CASSLSGGSDYEQYF.